These 5 T cell receptor beta chains share one sample of origin, sequenced in a study of TIL therapy for anti-PD-1-resistant metastatic lung cancer (TCRdb year 2021). TCR beta CDR3 regions were amplified from genomic DNA by bias-controlled multiplex PCR with the immunoSEQ v3 hsTCRB kit. As stored in TCRdb, this immuneACCESS dataset retains in-frame rearrangements with V and J assigned. A fraction of the clones does not appear; measured against another copy, unresolved V genes explain less than half of the discrepancy, and the remainder lacks a known reason. Across this sample there are around 8,000 clones, with roughly 69% seen only once. The ten largest clonotypes hold 7% of the sample. Taken with the paper, the label for time point translates to: pre-treatment sample, taken before nivolumab and TIL therapy. Baseline tumor samples were excised metastases, mostly pleural nodules or supraclavicular lymph nodes, from the same resection used to grow TIL.

The source was tumor tissue, collected at baseline. Receptors were obtained from a person aged 25-80 years with non-small cell lung cancer.

This clone was counted a few times. V is TRBV27 and J is TRBJ2-7, with a possible D match to TRBD1 (6 bases). Germline-derived CDR1 and CDR2 are MNHEY and SMNVEV (reference sequence). The ends were cut back, 2 bases at V and 4 bases at J, with 12 bases in the middle. This CDR3 contains 14 residues. The CDR3 loop reads CASSLVPGDYEQYF. In DNA form, the CDR3 reads TGTGCCAGCAGTTTAGTCCCAGGGGATTACGAGCAGTACTTC.

This rearrangement joins TRBV6-5 to TRBJ1-5; D call uncertain. The length of the CDR3 is 14 residues. The germline V gene has CDR1 MNHEY and CDR2 SVGAGI. The V end lost 5 bases, the J end lost 7 bases, and 15 bases lay between the germline ends. CDR3: CASSVLGLGQPQHF. CDR3 sequence (DNA): TGTGCCAGCAGTGTCTTAGGGTTGGGACAGCCCCAGCATTTT.

The gene calls are TRBV27 and TRBJ2-7, with D maybe TRBD2 (7 bases). CDR3 length: 14 amino acids. Germline V CDR1 and CDR2: MNHEY, SMNVEV (reference sequence). V was cut by 3 bases and J by 5 bases, with 14 bases left in between. The CDR3: CASSFAGAMNEQYF. The CDR3, as DNA: TGTGCCAGCAGTTTCGCGGGGGCGATGAACGAGCAGTACTTC.

The chain couples TRBV4-3 to TRBJ1-1; tentatively, D is TRBD1 (5 bases). Trimming took 0 bases from V and 4 from J, leaving 15 bases between them. CDR3 length: 16 residues. Germline V gene data show CDR1 as LGHNA and CDR2 as YSLEER. CDR3 nucleotide sequence: TGCGCCAGCAGCCAAGATTGGCAGGGTGATACCACTGAAGCTTTCTTT. Translating gives CASSQDWQGDTTEAFF.

V and J are TRBV11-3 and TRBJ2-7; D is ambiguous. The V end was cut by 4 bases, the J end by 7 bases, with 20 bases between. CDR1 and CDR2 (germline): SGHNT, YENEEA. The CDR3 consists of 15 residues. The CDR3 loop reads CASSSRVYPKREQYF. The CDR3 region has the DNA TGTGCCAGCAGCTCCCGAGTCTACCCTAAAAGGGAGCAGTACTTC. Complete variable domain (other parts from reference TRBV11-3 and TRBJ2-7): EAGVVQSPRYKIIEKKQPVAFWCNPISGHNTLYWYLQNLGQGPELLIRYENEEAVDDSQLPKDRFSAERLKGVDSTLKIQPAELGDSAVYLCASSSRVYPKREQYFGPGTRLTVT.